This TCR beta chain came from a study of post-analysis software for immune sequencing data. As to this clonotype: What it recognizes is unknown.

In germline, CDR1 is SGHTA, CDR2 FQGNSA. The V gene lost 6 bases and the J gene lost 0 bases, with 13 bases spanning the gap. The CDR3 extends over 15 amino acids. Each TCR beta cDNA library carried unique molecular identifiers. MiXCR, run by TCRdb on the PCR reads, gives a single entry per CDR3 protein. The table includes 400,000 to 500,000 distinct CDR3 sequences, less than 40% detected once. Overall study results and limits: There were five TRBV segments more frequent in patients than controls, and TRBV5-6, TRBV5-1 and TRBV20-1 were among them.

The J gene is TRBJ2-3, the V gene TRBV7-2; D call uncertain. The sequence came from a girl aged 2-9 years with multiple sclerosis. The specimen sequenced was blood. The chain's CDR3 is CASRDRYSSTDTQYF. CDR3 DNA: TGTGCCAGCAGAGATCGCTACAGTAGCACAGATACGCAGTATTTT.